This T cell receptor beta chain was observed in a study of T-cell reconstitution after alpha-beta-depleted transplantation in children. A word on this clonotype: The antigen remains unidentified.

Findings of the study overall: By one year post-transplant, T-cell counts and diversity largely arose from T cells that were newly produced.

Unique molecular identifiers featured in how the TCRbeta library was prepared. One entry per CDR3 protein results from TCRdb running MiXCR on the PCR reads. The sample has some 200,000 distinct CDR3 sequences, roughly 8.3% seen once; the top ten hold less than 40%. V was cut by 5 bases and J by 6 bases, with 8 bases left in between. The CDR3 has 11 residues. This TCR came from a male patient aged 2-15 years who had a stem cell transplant for acute myeloid leukemia, so the T cells may come from the graft donor. V usage is TRBV12-3 or TRBV12-4 and J usage is TRBJ2-7; D is unresolved. The starting material was PBMCs, mostly from graft donor cells, obtained 360 days after TCRalphabeta/CD19-depleted stem cell transplant. The CDR3 DNA reads TGTGCCAGCAGTCTTGACGGCGAGCAGTACGTC. Protein: CASSLDGEQYV.